This T cell receptor (beta chain) derives from a study of blood T cell repertoires in COVID-19 (TCRdb year 2020). Broadly, across the study: Samples covering the acute and convalescent phases of COVID-19 were provided by collaborators in the United States, Italy and Spain. The material from the prospective study consisted of cDNA or gDNA derived from T cells, B-cell-depleted T cells, or PBMCs. Subjects who had been exposed to COVID-19, were actively infected with it, or had recovered from it provided the deeply sampled blood TCRbeta repertoires that made up the dataset. The repertoires were made available in a free public database intended to serve as a resource for research on the immune response to SARS-CoV-2. Samples came from the ongoing ImmuneRACE study (first 160 participants) plus 1,254 subjects from 6 global collaborators. Nearly every sample came with metadata listing a de-identified subject ID, COVID-19 status, age in years and sex. HLA class I and class II types, where available, came from metadata supplied by the sample provider rather than from assay-based typing.

Regarding this clone: There is no known antigen for this receptor. No much larger clonotype is one base removed from it; base qualities were not supplied.

Overall study results and their limits: The quantity of clinical and demographic metadata differed by source and by participant and was supplied without curation.

The immunoSEQ Assay, a bias-controlled multiplex PCR, was used to amplify TCRbeta CDR3 regions from genomic DNA. The published analysis was carried out like this. The number of nucleated cells in each sample was estimated from the amplification of reference gene primers within the assay. To quantify the absolute abundance of each unique TCRbeta CDR3 rearrangement, sequence reads were collapsed and filtered. Productive Simpson clonality was computed per sample as the square root of Simpson's diversity index over productive rearrangements. This immuneACCESS table, as held by TCRdb, lists in-frame sequences with V and J called but not all clones. Of the missing ones, under half trace to an unresolved V gene in checked studies; the others have no known cause. For V, J and clone size, that table is used; D and trimming come from the DNA. For this sample the table gives about 300,000 clones, of which 65% to 85% were detected only once. Around 1.6% of the sample is in the top ten clones.

V gives up 4 bases and J gives up 4 bases, and the segment between their germline ends measures 7 bases. Reading from cysteine to phenylalanine, the CDR3 counts 12 amino acids. Of all the DNA, just the CDR3 is kept, 36 bases in frame from base 1. Per the germline V gene (reference sequence), LNHDA is the CDR1 and SQIVND is the CDR2. At one collaborating source in Seattle, patients were enrolled during active infection and were followed longitudinally through the course of disease. The collaborating institutions used their own protocols to collect whole blood in K2EDTA tubes. Collaborator samples were shipped for TCRbeta analysis as frozen whole blood, isolated PBMCs, or DNA extracted from either sample type.

The sequence came from a human donor with COVID-19, enrolled during active disease. The donor label of this sample is uncertain. The sample consisted of peripheral blood. The sequence links TRBV19 to TRBJ1-2; no D segment can be confidently identified. In nucleotide form, the sequence is TGTGCCAGTAGTACTTCGTTCTATGGCTACACCTTC. Its coded protein is CASSTSFYGYTF.